Included here is one T cell receptor beta chain sequence, with context. The data were produced by immunoSEQ multiplex PCR, yet TCRdb's version contains in-frame clones alone and is incomplete. Of 50,000 or so clones in the sample, approximately 92% were seen once. This sample was taken from a study of T cell changes during pregnancy in multiple sclerosis. The V end was cut by 1 base, the J end by 2 bases, with 8 bases between. Per germline, CDR1 PRHDT and CDR2 FYEKMQ (reference sequence). This CDR3 has 14 residues. Sequencing was performed on CD4+ T cells from peripheral blood mononuclear cells, taken in the third trimester of pregnancy. The V call is TRBV13, the J call TRBJ2-5; TRBD2 might be the D (5 bases). The source of this sequence is a female donor with multiple sclerosis, enrolled in a pregnancy study. CDR3 nucleotide sequence: TGTGCCAGCAGCTTAGAAGCGGTACAAGAGACCCAGTACTTC. Protein product: CASSLEAVQETQYF.